The TCR beta chain under discussion was sequenced for a study of cytomegalovirus exposure and HLA in healthy donors. Broader study findings: Solely CMV serostatus was available to characterize immune exposure. When a later analysis was performed, an Asian-associated ancestry cluster reportedly had fewer N-insertions than the 666-donor mean.

The donors (healthy individuals) were bone marrow donors. The primer mix had 60 Vbeta and 13 Jbeta primers. Using immunoSEQ multiplex PCR, the repertoire was profiled, and TCRdb retains in-frame clones only, with some absent. The sample has over 100,000 clones, 76% seen once. This CDR3 contains 13 residues. CDR1 and CDR2 from the germline V gene are MGHRA and YSYEKL. Trimming took 3 bases from V and 6 from J, leaving 11 bases between them. As concerns this clone: Antigen unknown.

This TCR was recovered from a woman in her forties in good health and CMV-seropositive. Sequenced input: PBMCs. The chain recombines TRBV4-1 with TRBJ1-1, with no clear D. CDR3 amino acids: CASSQSGEPEAFF. DNA of the CDR3: TGCGCCAGCAGCCAGAGCGGGGAACCTGAAGCTTTCTTT.